The present TCR beta chain was sequenced within a study of Ad26.COV2.S vaccination and SARS-CoV-2 variants. Produced via immunoSEQ multiplex PCR; TCRdb's table is partial and in-frame only. The table lists fewer than 600,000 clones, roughly nine tenths of them singletons. Stated treatment: about 20 received Ad26.COV2.S at low or high dose, single or two shots; about 5 received placebo; per-sample allocation not given. Day 63 after the first vaccine or placebo injection was the time point for sampling. Cohort 1b enrolled adults aged 18-55 years in Boston. Vaccination used an Ad26 vector expressing Wuhan-strain SARS-CoV-2 spike. V was clipped by 4 bases and J by 4 bases; unmatched bases: 5. This CDR3 contains 14 residues. Germline V gene lookup returns CDR1 MGHRA and CDR2 YSYEKL.

This chain links TRBV4-1 with TRBJ1-1; 8 bases map to TRBD1. Sequencing was performed on peripheral blood, taken in a trial of Ad26.COV2.S vaccine versus placebo. The receptor was derived from a person between 18 and 59 years old who received the Ad26.COV2.S COVID-19 vaccine or a placebo. The CDR3 DNA reads as TGCGCCAGCAGCCTAGGACAGGGAGTCACTGAAGCTTTCTTT. Amino acid sequence: CASSLGQGVTEAFF.